A selection of T cell receptor beta chains follows, all from one sample in a study of molecular identifiers for immune sequencing clone quantification. TCRdb independently ran MiXCR on the PCR reads; one entry per CDR3 protein. This sample yields about 65,000 distinct CDR3 sequences, of which less than 20% are seen a single time; roughly 1.5% belongs to the top ten. The specimen was naive CD8+ T cells from blood, with Jurkat cell RNA spiked in. These receptors were obtained from a human donor in good health. Some libraries in this study had Jurkat cell RNA spiked in. The CDR3 runs from the conserved cysteine through the conserved F or W. Fields, in order: CDR3 DNA, CDR3 protein, clone size, J gene, D gene, V gene. D genes are given only for firm matches. Clone size appears in some rows only: once, few, many, or a class for an expanded clone.

TGTGCCAGCAGCGTCGACTTTTCCCCAGATACGCAGTATTTT	CASSVDFSPDTQYF	many	TRBJ2-3	NA	TRBV9
TGTGCCAGCAGCCCCTCGACACGTGATACGCAGTATTTT	CASSPSTRDTQYF	NA	TRBJ2-3	NA	TRBV7-3
TGTGCCAGCAGTCCGGACAGGGGACAGCCCCAGCATTTT	CASSPDRGQPQHF	many	TRBJ1-5	TRBD1	TRBV12-3/TRBV12-4
TGTGCCAGCAGCTTGTCGGGGGCGGGATCCAATGAGCAGTTCTTC	CASSLSGAGSNEQFF	many	TRBJ2-1	NA	TRBV27
TGCAGCGTCATGACAGGGAAAGAGACCCAGTACTTC	CSVMTGKETQYF	medium-sized	TRBJ2-5	TRBD1	TRBV29-1
TGTGCCTGGAGTGTAGGCCCCGGGACAGGGATCTACGAGCAGTACTTC	CAWSVGPGTGIYEQYF	NA	TRBJ2-7	TRBD1	TRBV30
TGTGCCTGGAGTGTAGGGCTAGTTAGGGAGCAGTACTTC	CAWSVGLVREQYF	many	TRBJ2-7	NA	TRBV30
TGTGCCAGCAGCTTTACAGCGGGGGAGGGGGCCTACGAGCAGTACTTC	CASSFTAGEGAYEQYF	many	TRBJ2-7	TRBD2	TRBV7-2
TGTGCCAGCCCAGCTGGAGAGGCCAAAAACATTCAGTACTTC	CASPAGEAKNIQYF	many	TRBJ2-4	NA	TRBV6-5
TGCAGTGCTAGAGATTTGAGGAGACCAACCTCCTACAATGAGCAGTTCTTC	CSARDLRRPTSYNEQFF	many	TRBJ2-1	NA	TRBV20-1
TGTGCCAGCAGGACCTATATTCTAGCAGCAGATACGCAGTATTTT	CASRTYILAADTQYF	many	TRBJ2-3	NA	TRBV11-2